Following are 14 T cell receptor beta chains from one sample sequenced in a study of blood T cell repertoires in COVID-19. Measured with immunoSEQ multiplex PCR; TCRdb has only the in-frame clones, and not every one. The sample has about 280,000 clones, 83% seen once. The sequencing sample was made of peripheral blood. The receptor set was obtained from a woman aged 45-59 years who had recovered from COVID-19.

The chain employs TRBV3-1 (or the pseudogene TRBV3-2) and TRBJ2-2; 8 nucleotides align to TRBD1. The CDR3 consists of 15 residues. V gave up 3 bases and J gave up 1 base; unmatched junction bases: 1. CDR1 and CDR2 from the germline V gene are LGHDT and YNNKEL (reference sequence). CDR3 residues: CASSHRGLNTGELFF. The CDR3 DNA sequence: TGTGCCAGCAGCCACAGGGGGCTGAACACCGGGGAGCTGTTTTTT.

The rearrangement links TRBV12-3 or TRBV12-4 to TRBJ2-2; TRBD1 might be the D (6 bases). V was clipped by 7 bases and J by 6 bases, with 12 bases between them. This CDR3 has 13 amino acids. The CDR3 nucleotides are TGTGCCAGCACCTTCGACAGGTCCGGGGAGCTGTTTTTT. Amino acids: CASTFDRSGELFF.

This chain links TRBV28 with TRBJ2-1, with D perhaps TRBD1 (6 bases). This CDR3 spans 11 amino acids. From germline, CDR1 is MDHEN and CDR2 SYDVKM. V shed 7 bases and J shed 9 bases, with 10 bases lying between them. In DNA, the CDR3 is TGTGCCAGCACCGACAGGATTGAGCAGTTCTTC. Translated, it gives CASTDRIEQFF.

V gene TRBV6-2 or TRBV6-3 combines with J gene TRBJ1-2; 9 nucleotides line up with TRBD1. J gave up 8 bases and V 5 bases, and 3 bases lay outside the gene matches. Germline V gene lookup returns CDR1 MNHEY and CDR2 SVGEGT. The CDR3 length is 12 residues. The CDR3 DNA reads TGTGCCAGCAGTCCGGGACAGGGCGGCTACACCTTC. Amino acids: CASSPGQGGYTF.

This clone was found once. The chain recombines TRBV19 with TRBJ1-2; 7 nucleotides agree with TRBD1. CDR1 LNHDA and CDR2 SQIVND come from the germline V gene (reference sequence). With 7 bases clipped from V and 4 bases from J, the junction kept 6 bases outside the gene matches. This CDR3 spans 13 amino acids. The CDR3 DNA sequence: TGTGCCAGTACTCGGGACAGCTTCTATGGCTACACCTTC. Translated: CASTRDSFYGYTF.

The chain joins TRBV28 to TRBJ1-2, with unresolved D. Germline CDR1 reads MDHEN; CDR2 reads SYDVKM. This CDR3 has 13 amino acids. V shed 8 bases and J shed 4 bases, with 14 bases lying between them. The CDR3 is CASFEGYRYGYTF. The CDR3 DNA reads TGTGCCAGCTTTGAGGGTTATCGCTATGGCTACACCTTC.

This clone appeared a single time. V and J are TRBV9 and TRBJ2-7; TRBD1 aligns across 9 bases. This CDR3 is 15 amino acids long. The trim removed 0 bases at V and 6 bases at J, leaving 7 bases unmatched. Germline V gene data show CDR1 as SGDLS and CDR2 as YYNGEE. CDR3 DNA: TGTGCCAGCAGCGTAGGGGGACAGGGAGCGTCCGAGCAGTACTTC. Translated, it gives CASSVGGQGASEQYF.

V gene TRBV6-2 or TRBV6-3 combines with J gene TRBJ1-1, with TRBD1 as a possible D gene (5 bases). The germline CDR1 and CDR2 sequences are MNHEY and SVGEGT. V lost 2 bases to trimming and J lost 7 bases, with 14 bases between them. This CDR3 contains 14 residues. The CDR3 coding sequence is TGTGCCAGCAGTTACCCCCAGGGAGGGGTTGAAGCTTTCTTT. It translates to CASSYPQGGVEAFF.

The table lists this clone with a count of one. J is TRBJ1-2 and V is TRBV5-8, with D tentatively TRBD1 (5 bases). Germline CDR1 and CDR2: SGHTS and YDEGEE. Trimming cost V 2 bases and J 6 bases, with 11 bases left between them. The CDR3 has 13 residues. CDR3 DNA: TGTGCCAGCAGCTTACCCGGGACTCATGGCTACACCTTC. Translated: CASSLPGTHGYTF.

The count of this clone is one. V usage is TRBV7-2 and J usage is TRBJ1-2; tentative D call: TRBD1 (5 bases). Germline CDR1 SGHTA, CDR2 FQGNSA. Trimming removed 2 bases from V and 6 bases from J, with 10 bases in between. The CDR3 is made up of 13 amino acids. CDR3 coding DNA: TGTGCCAGCAGCTTAATCAGGGCGGATGGCTACACCTTC. Residues: CASSLIRADGYTF.

The J gene is TRBJ2-1, the V gene TRBV7-2, with TRBD1 identical over 8 bases. Germline trimming cut 8 bases from V and 6 bases from J; bases unmatched to any gene: 12. The germline V gene has CDR1 SGHTA and CDR2 FQGNSA. This CDR3 has 15 residues. CDR3 sequence reads: CASALGGTGGNEQFF. The CDR3 region has the DNA TGTGCCAGCGCCTTAGGCGGGACAGGAGGCAATGAGCAGTTCTTC.

The rearrangement links TRBV6-6 to TRBJ2-7; 9 positions agree with TRBD1. Trimming took 7 bases from V and 2 from J; bases not matched to a gene: 3. Germline CDR1 and CDR2: MNHNY and SVGAGI (reference sequence). The CDR3 spans 13 residues. CDR3 nucleotide sequence: TGTGCCAGCAAGACAGGGGGGACCTACGAGCAGTACTTC. This translates into CASKTGGTYEQYF.

The chain joins TRBV4-3 to TRBJ2-1; TRBD1 agrees at 10 bases. V dropped 1 base and J dropped 2; count of bases not matched to a gene: 8. This CDR3 spans 18 amino acids. CDR1 LGHNA and CDR2 YSLEER come from the germline V gene. This CDR3 reads CASSQVAWDRGTYNEQFF. CDR3 nucleotides: TGCGCCAGCAGCCAAGTCGCCTGGGACAGGGGAACCTACAATGAGCAGTTCTTC.

Only one count was recorded for this clone. This chain links TRBV7-2 with TRBJ2-7; the D gene is possibly TRBD1 (6 bases). Trimming stripped 7 bases from V and 6 bases from J, with 16 bases between. The CDR3 has 13 amino acids. The V gene's germline CDR1 is SGHTA and CDR2 FQGNSA. CDR3 DNA sequence: TGTGCCAGCAACGAGGGGGTAGTCGGCGAGCAGTACTTC. Translation gives CASNEGVVGEQYF.